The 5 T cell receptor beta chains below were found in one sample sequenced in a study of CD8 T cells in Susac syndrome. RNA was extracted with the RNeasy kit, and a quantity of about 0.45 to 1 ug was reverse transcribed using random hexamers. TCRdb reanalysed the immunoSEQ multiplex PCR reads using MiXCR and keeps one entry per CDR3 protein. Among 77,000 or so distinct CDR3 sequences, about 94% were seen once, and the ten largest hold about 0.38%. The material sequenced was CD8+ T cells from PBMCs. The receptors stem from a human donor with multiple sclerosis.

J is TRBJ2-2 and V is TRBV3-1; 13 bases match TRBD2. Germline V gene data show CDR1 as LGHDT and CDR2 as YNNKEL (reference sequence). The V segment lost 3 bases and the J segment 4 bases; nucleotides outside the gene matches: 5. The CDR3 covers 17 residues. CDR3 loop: CASSQAGTSGVTGELFF. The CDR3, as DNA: TGTGCCAGCAGCCAGGCTGGGACTAGCGGGGTCACCGGGGAGCTGTTTTTT.

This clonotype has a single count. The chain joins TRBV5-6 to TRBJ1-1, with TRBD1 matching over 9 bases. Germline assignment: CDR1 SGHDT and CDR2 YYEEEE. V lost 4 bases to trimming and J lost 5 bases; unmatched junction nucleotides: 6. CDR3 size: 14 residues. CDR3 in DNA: TGTGCCAGCAGCACCGGGACAGGGTTAACTGAAGCTTTCTTT. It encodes CASSTGTGLTEAFF.

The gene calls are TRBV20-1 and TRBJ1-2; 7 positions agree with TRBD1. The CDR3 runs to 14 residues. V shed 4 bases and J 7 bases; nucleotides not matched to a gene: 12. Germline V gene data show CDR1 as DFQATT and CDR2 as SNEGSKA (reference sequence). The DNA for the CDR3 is TGCAGTGCTAAGCCCAGGGGGAAAACCGGTGGCTACACCTTC. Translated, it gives CSAKPRGKTGGYTF.

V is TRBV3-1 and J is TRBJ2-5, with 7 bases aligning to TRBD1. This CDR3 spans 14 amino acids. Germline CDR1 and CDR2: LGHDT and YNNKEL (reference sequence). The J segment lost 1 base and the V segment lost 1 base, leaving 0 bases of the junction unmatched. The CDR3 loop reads CASSQGTGQETQYF. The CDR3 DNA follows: TGTGCCAGCAGCCAAGGGACAGGCCAAGAGACCCAGTACTTC.

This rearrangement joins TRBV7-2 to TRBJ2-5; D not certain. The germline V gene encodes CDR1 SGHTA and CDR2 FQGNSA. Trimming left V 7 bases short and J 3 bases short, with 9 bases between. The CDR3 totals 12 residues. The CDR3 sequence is CASNSLEETQYF. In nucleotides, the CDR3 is TGTGCCAGCAACAGTCTAGAAGAGACCCAGTACTTC.